This T cell receptor beta chain stems from a study of blood T cell repertoires in COVID-19. For the study at large: Acute-phase and convalescent COVID-19 samples originated in the United States, Italy and Spain. PBMCs, B-cell-depleted T cells, or T cells were the source of the cDNA or gDNA that made up the material.

Authors' methods: It was from reference gene primer amplification that nucleated cell counts were estimated. Clones were sequenced by immunoSEQ multiplex PCR, and TCRdb holds only the in-frame ones, with some missing. V and J calls and clone size are those listed in that table; D and trimming were worked out from the DNA. There are about 190,000 clones in the sample; around 89% occur only once, and about 0.59% lies in the top ten. CDR1 and CDR2 from the germline V gene are SGHAT and FQNNGV. The junction had 10 bases not matched to a gene; V was cut back by 4 bases and J by 4 bases. This CDR3 has 15 amino acids.

The chain joins TRBV11-2 to TRBJ2-7, with TRBD1 matching over 7 bases. The receptor was derived from a man aged 50-60 years with acute or convalescent COVID-19. The material sequenced was peripheral blood. The CDR3 region is CASSYLPGQKYEQYF. DNA for the CDR3: TGTGCCAGCAGCTACCTCCCGGGACAGAAATACGAGCAGTACTTC.